This TCR beta chain was captured in a study of blood T cell repertoires in COVID-19 (dated by TCRdb to 2018 to 2021). General notes on the study: Samples from collaborators originated in the United States, Italy and Spain and spanned both the acute and convalescent phases of COVID-19. The material from the prospective study consisted of cDNA or gDNA derived from T cells, B-cell-depleted T cells, or PBMCs. The dataset comprised deeply sampled blood TCRbeta repertoires from subjects exposed to, actively infected with, or recovered from COVID-19. The repertoires were made available in a free public database intended to serve as a resource for research on the immune response to SARS-CoV-2. Samples came from the ongoing ImmuneRACE study (first 160 participants) plus 1,254 subjects from 6 global collaborators. A de-identified subject ID, COVID-19 status, age in years and sex were almost always included in the sample metadata. HLA class I and class II types, where available, came from metadata supplied by the sample provider rather than from assay-based typing.

The paper's findings and limits, for the study overall: The amount of clinical and demographic metadata varied by source and participant and was provided uncurated.

V lost 8 bases and J lost 1 base; the stretch between them is 8 bases long. The CDR3 numbers 12 residues from cysteine through phenylalanine. Only CDR3 DNA remains: 36 bases, in frame from the first base. Taken from the germline V gene, the CDR1 and CDR2 loops are WSHSY and SAAADI. Collaborating institutions collected whole blood in K2EDTA tubes following their own protocols. For TCRbeta analysis, collaborator samples were shipped as frozen whole blood, as isolated PBMCs, or as DNA extracted from either sample type. Details on this clone: The antigen this receptor binds is unknown. One base away there is no much larger clone; base qualities are not given.

TCRbeta CDR3 regions were amplified from genomic DNA by means of the immunoSEQ Assay, a bias-controlled multiplex PCR. For the original study's pipeline: The number of nucleated cells in each sample was estimated from the amplification of reference gene primers within the assay. To quantify the absolute abundance of each unique TCRbeta CDR3 rearrangement, sequence reads were collapsed and filtered. For each sample, productive Simpson clonality was calculated as the square root of Simpson's diversity index across productive rearrangements. Imported from immuneACCESS, the table was reduced by TCRdb to in-frame sequences with V and J called. These copies leave out some clones; in studies compared against another copy, an unresolved V gene accounts for under half, and the cause of the remainder is not known. V and J calls and clone size are given by that table; D and trimming were obtained from the DNA. The sample table lists around 50,000 clones, 70% to 90% of them with a count of one. The ten biggest clones cover over 2% of the sample.

The chain was built from TRBV10-2 and TRBJ2-5; the D gene is perhaps TRBD1, on 5 matching bases. Sequencing was done on a sample of peripheral blood. This clonotype originated in a human donor in a cohort sampled during active COVID-19. The DNA is as follows: TGCGCCAGCTTCGACAGCCAAGAGACCCAGTACTTC. Protein translation: CASFDSQETQYF.